Below are 3 T cell receptor beta chains sequenced from a single sample in a study of identical twins. One entry per CDR3 protein results from TCRdb running MiXCR on the 5' RACE reads. The sample lists 200,000 to 250,000 distinct CDR3 sequences; 6.5% were seen once. These records were also assigned to another study, of T cells expressing NK-cell markers.

Material: CD8+ T cells sorted from blood. The receptors were gathered from a woman under 30 in good health.

This clonotype has more than one count but fewer than ten. CDR3 in amino acids: CSARDVRPDNNSPLHF. The CDR3 DNA is TGCAGTGCTAGAGATGTTCGGCCGGATAATAATTCACCCCTCCACTTT. The V call is TRBV20-1, the J call TRBJ1-6, with unresolved D. Germline CDR1 DFQATT, CDR2 SNEGSKA (reference sequence). CDR3 length: 16 amino acids. V was trimmed by 0 bases and J by 5 bases, leaving 14 bases between them.

This clonotype was observed a few times. The chain employs TRBV5-4 and TRBJ2-7; D perhaps matches TRBD2 (6 bases). V was shortened by 5 bases and J by 1 base, with 10 bases between the two germline ends. The CDR3 extends over 13 amino acids. Germline lookup yields CDR1 SGHNT and CDR2 YYREEE (reference sequence). The CDR3 loop reads CASRRRESYEQYF. CDR3 in DNA: TGTGCCAGCAGACGGAGGGAGTCCTACGAGCAGTACTTC.

Ten or more counts support this clonotype. J is TRBJ2-2 and V is TRBV7-9; tentatively, D is TRBD2 (6 bases). Trimming removed 5 bases at V and 3 bases at J, with 10 bases between. Germline CDR1 SEHNR, CDR2 FQNEAQ (reference sequence). This CDR3 comprises 14 residues. The CDR3 loop reads CASSTGLYTGELFF. The CDR3 nucleotides read TGTGCCAGCAGCACGGGACTTTACACCGGGGAGCTGTTTTTT. Filled out from reference TRBV7-9 and TRBJ2-2, the complete variable domain reads DTGVSQNPRHKITKRGQNVTFRCDPISEHNRLYWYRQTLGQGPEFLTYFQNEAQLEKSRLLSDRFSAERPKGSFSTLEIQRTEQGDSAMYLCASSTGLYTGELFFGEGSRLTVL.